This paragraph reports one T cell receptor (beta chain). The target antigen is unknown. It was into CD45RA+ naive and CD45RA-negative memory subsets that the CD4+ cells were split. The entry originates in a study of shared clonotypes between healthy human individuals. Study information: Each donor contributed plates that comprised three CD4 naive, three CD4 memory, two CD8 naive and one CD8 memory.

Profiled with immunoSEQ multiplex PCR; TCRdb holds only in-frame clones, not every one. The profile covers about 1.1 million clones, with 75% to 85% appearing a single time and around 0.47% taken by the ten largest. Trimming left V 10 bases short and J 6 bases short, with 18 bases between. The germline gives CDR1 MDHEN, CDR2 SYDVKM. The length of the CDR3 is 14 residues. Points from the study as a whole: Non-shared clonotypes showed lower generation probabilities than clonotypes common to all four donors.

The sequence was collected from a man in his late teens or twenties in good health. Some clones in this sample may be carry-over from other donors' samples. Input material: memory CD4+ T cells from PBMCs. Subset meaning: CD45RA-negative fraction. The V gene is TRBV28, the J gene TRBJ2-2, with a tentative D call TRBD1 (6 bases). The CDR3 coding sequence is TGTGCCACCGCTACAGGGTTCGCGGCCGGGGAGCTGTTTTTT. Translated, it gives CATATGFAAGELFF.